These 15 T cell receptor beta chains were sequenced from one sample in a study of response to subunit inactivated influenza vaccine. Using its own MiXCR run on the RT-PCR reads, TCRdb lists one record per CDR3 protein. The sample lists about 570,000 distinct CDR3 sequences, 11% occurring once. This sample was also put to use in a study of T cells expressing NK-cell markers. From that report: The authors made TCR beta cDNA libraries by 5'RACE template switching. This switching added a universal primer site and UMIs.

The sequenced sample was PBMCs from blood, obtained on the day of vaccination. Receptors were obtained from a man aged 50 to 60 who received an inactivated influenza vaccine.

This rearrangement joins TRBV5-1 to TRBJ2-1; D tentatively fits TRBD1 or TRBD2 (5 bases each). Deletions cut 4 bases from V and 8 bases from J, with 16 bases between. CDR3 length equals 14 residues. The V gene's germline CDR1 is SGHRS and CDR2 YFSETQ. DNA for the CDR3: TGCGCCAGCAGCACCAACGAGGGGACCTATGAGCAGTTCTTC. It encodes CASSTNEGTYEQFF.

This clonotype was found a few times. This chain connects TRBV3-1 to TRBJ1-1; D is possibly TRBD1 (5 bases). Germline assignment: CDR1 LGHDT and CDR2 YNNKEL (reference sequence). This CDR3 spans 14 amino acids. With 0 bases removed from V and 6 bases from J, the gap between germline ends came to 11 bases. CDR3 region: CASSQEGAGAEAFF. The CDR3 DNA reads as TGTGCCAGCAGCCAAGAAGGGGCTGGCGCTGAAGCTTTCTTT.

J is TRBJ2-1 and V is TRBV7-9; 8 bases agree with TRBD1. Unmatched junction bases numbered 10, after V lost 6 bases and J lost 6 bases. Per germline, CDR1 SEHNR and CDR2 FQNEAQ (reference sequence). This CDR3 has 15 residues. The CDR3 protein is CASRSRQGFGNEQFF. In nucleotides, the CDR3 is TGTGCCAGCAGATCCCGACAGGGGTTTGGCAATGAGCAGTTCTTC.

The rearrangement joins TRBV6-6 to TRBJ2-7; a possible D gene is TRBD1 (6 bases). Germline V gives CDR1 MNHNY, CDR2 SVGAGI (reference sequence). The V gene lost 7 bases and the J gene lost 2 bases, with 12 bases spanning the gap. CDR3 size: 13 residues. CDR3 loop: CASTETGPYEQYF. In nucleotides, the CDR3 is TGTGCCAGCACGGAAACAGGGCCCTACGAGCAGTACTTC.

This clonotype was picked up many times. V usage is TRBV9 and J usage is TRBJ2-7; TRBD1 matches 8 bases. Germline V CDR1 and CDR2: SGDLS, YYNGEE. V dropped 7 bases and J dropped 5; count of bases not matched to a gene: 5. The CDR3 consists of 12 residues. As DNA, the CDR3 is TGTGCCAGCTCCCCAGGGGGCCACGAGCAGTACTTC. It translates to CASSPGGHEQYF. The full variable domain, rest sourced from reference TRBV9 and TRBJ2-7, is DSGVTQTPKHLITATGQRVTLRCSPRSGDLSVYWYQQSLDQGLQFLIQYYNGEERAKGNILERFSAQQFPDLHSELNLSSLELGDSALYFCASSPGGHEQYFGPGTRLTVT.

V gene TRBV3-1 combines with J gene TRBJ2-7, with TRBD2 matching over 7 bases. The trim removed 0 bases at V and 4 bases at J, leaving 6 bases unmatched. Germline CDR1 reads LGHDT; CDR2 reads YNNKEL (reference sequence). This CDR3 is 15 amino acids long. As DNA, the CDR3 is TGTGCCAGCAGCCAAGATCCACTAGCGAAATACGAGCAGTACTTC. Its protein product is CASSQDPLAKYEQYF.

There are a few counts of this clonotype. The chain employs TRBV27 and TRBJ1-6, with D uncertain. The germline V gene encodes CDR1 MNHEY and CDR2 SMNVEV (reference sequence). This CDR3 is 12 amino acids long. Trimming took 5 bases from V and 5 from J, leaving 4 bases between them. This chain's CDR3 is CASSINNSPLHF. Here the CDR3 DNA reads TGTGCCAGCAGTATAAATAATTCACCCCTCCACTTT.

This clonotype was picked up a small number of times. The V call is TRBV28, the J call TRBJ2-1, with 9 bases aligning to TRBD2. Germline CDR1 MDHEN, CDR2 SYDVKM. J gave up 5 bases and V 3 bases, and 8 bases lay outside the gene matches. This CDR3 comprises 16 residues. DNA of the CDR3: TGTGCCAGCAGTTTTCGAGCGGGGGGACGAAACAATGAGCAGTTCTTC. Its translation: CASSFRAGGRNNEQFF.

This clonotype occurred many times. This chain links TRBV6-2 or TRBV6-3 with TRBJ2-7; D may match TRBD1 or TRBD2 (6 bases each). This CDR3 spans 19 amino acids. CDR1 and CDR2 (germline): MNHEY, SVGEGT. Trimming shortened V by 4 bases and J by 3 bases, and 28 bases separated the two germline ends. The CDR3 loop is CASSFSWGATGKRSYEQYF. The CDR3, as DNA: TGTGCCAGCAGTTTTTCTTGGGGGGCGACAGGCAAGAGGAGCTACGAGCAGTACTTC.

In its sample, this clonotype was seen many times. The chain combines TRBV7-9 with TRBJ2-3; D is uncertain. Trimming stripped 3 bases from V and 4 bases from J, with 2 bases between. The CDR3 extends over 11 amino acids. The germline V gene has CDR1 SEHNR and CDR2 FQNEAQ (reference sequence). CDR3 sequence reads: CASSFPDTQYF. Written as DNA, the CDR3 is TGTGCCAGCAGCTTTCCAGATACGCAGTATTTT.

This clonotype came up a few times. The chain is built from TRBV19 and TRBJ2-3; D is undetermined. CDR1 and CDR2 (germline): LNHDA, SQIVND (reference sequence). The germline V and J ends were trimmed by 6 bases and 2 bases, with 9 bases remaining between them. CDR3 length: 13 residues. The CDR3 DNA reads as TGTGCCAGTAGCTATGGAAACACAGATACGCAGTATTTT. It encodes CASSYGNTDTQYF.

This clonotype has more than one count but fewer than ten. The V and J genes are TRBV7-2 and TRBJ1-5, with D unclear. The CDR3 has 14 residues. Trimming stripped 1 base from V and 3 bases from J, with 7 bases between. CDR1 is SGHTA and CDR2 is FQGNSA in the germline V gene. CDR3 protein: CASSLGGNNQPQHF. CDR3 nucleotides: TGTGCCAGCAGCTTAGGTGGGAACAATCAGCCCCAGCATTTT.

The chain recombines TRBV4-1 with TRBJ2-1; TRBD1 or TRBD2 may be the D gene (5 bases each). V lost 2 bases and J lost 2, with 22 bases in between. From germline, CDR1 is MGHRA and CDR2 YSYEKL. The CDR3 length is 19 residues. The CDR3, as DNA: TGCGCCAGCAGCCAACATCCCGCCCCCGGGACGGGGACCTACAATGAGCAGTTCTTC. This sequence encodes CASSQHPAPGTGTYNEQFF.

The chain joins TRBV5-1 to TRBJ2-7; TRBD1 is a possible D gene (5 bases). CDR1 is SGHRS and CDR2 is YFSETQ in the germline V gene. Between the trimmed V and J ends, which lost 7 bases and 3 bases, there was a span of 17 bases. The CDR3 is 14 residues long. CDR3 sequence: CASSRHVGDYEQYF. In DNA form, the CDR3 reads TGCGCCAGCTCGCGGCACGTAGGGGACTACGAGCAGTACTTC.

This clonotype came up a few times. V usage is TRBV10-3 and J usage is TRBJ1-2, with 12 bases that match TRBD1. Germline trimming cut 6 bases from V and 6 bases from J; bases unmatched to any gene: 5. Germline V gives CDR1 ENHRY, CDR2 SYGVKD. This CDR3 is 14 amino acids long. DNA of the CDR3: TGTGCCATCAGGGACGGGACAGGGGGCCATGGCTACACCTTC. Its protein is CAIRDGTGGHGYTF.